A single T cell receptor beta chain is shown here with its context. This sample stems from a study of control samples from healthy donors and cancer patients. TCRdb keeps only in-frame clones here, not all; method: immunoSEQ multiplex PCR. The sample lists 75,000 to 95,000 clones; 80% to 95% were seen once. Germline V gene data show CDR1 as SQVTM and CDR2 as ANQGSEA. The CDR3 is 11 amino acids. Trimming took off 5 bases at V and 8 bases at J, with 12 bases between the two ends. Sequencing input: blood. The clonotype comes from a woman between 25 and 40 years old in good health. This rearrangement joins TRBV29-1 to TRBJ1-2; perhaps TRBD1 as D (5 bases). The CDR3 is CSVIGEYGYTF. The CDR3 region has the DNA TGCAGCGTTATAGGGGAATACGGCTACACCTTC.